This T cell receptor beta chain was identified in a study of graft-versus-host responses after intestinal transplantation. This CDR3 has 14 residues. The V and J ends lost 5 bases and 2 bases respectively, with 13 bases between them. Looked up from germline, CDR1 is SGHTA and CDR2 is FQGNSA. Some clones are missing from TCRdb's copy, which holds only in-frame ones; the method was immunoSEQ multiplex PCR. The sample shows over 40,000 clones, 85% to 95% of them seen only once. The sequence was obtained from a human patient who received an intestinal transplant, so some T cells may come from the graft donor. The source was PBMCs, collected approximately 740 days after a first intestinal transplant, on the day of a second. The chain joins TRBV7-2 to TRBJ2-7; D is perhaps TRBD1 (5 bases). Here the CDR3 reads CASSLGTGTYEQYF. CDR3 bases: TGTGCCAGCAGCCTGGGCACAGGAACCTACGAGCAGTACTTC.